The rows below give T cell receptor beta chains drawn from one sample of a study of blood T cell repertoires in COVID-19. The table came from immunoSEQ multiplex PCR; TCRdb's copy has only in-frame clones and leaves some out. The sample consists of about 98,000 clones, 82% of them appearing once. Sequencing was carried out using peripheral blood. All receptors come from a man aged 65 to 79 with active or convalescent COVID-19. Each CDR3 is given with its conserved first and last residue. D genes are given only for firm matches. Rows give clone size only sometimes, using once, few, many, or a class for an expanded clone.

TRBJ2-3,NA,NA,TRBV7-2,TGTGCCAGCAGCTTAGCTTCCGGGAGACAAGGTACGCAGTATTTT,CASSLASGRQGTQYF
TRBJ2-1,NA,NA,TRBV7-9,TGTGCCAGCAGCCAATCAAACAGGGATCAGTTCTTC,CASSQSNRDQFF
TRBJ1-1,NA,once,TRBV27,TGTGCCAGCCGGAGGGCGGGTGAAGCTTTCTTT,CASRRAGEAFF
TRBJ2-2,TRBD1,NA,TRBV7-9,TGTGCCAGCAGCCCACAAAGAACGGGACAGTTAACCACCGGGGAGCTGTTTTTT,CASSPQRTGQLTTGELFF
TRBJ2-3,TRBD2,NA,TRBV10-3,TGTGCCATCGGACTAGCGGGGGCCAATACGCAGTATTTT,CAIGLAGANTQYF
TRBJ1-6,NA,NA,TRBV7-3,TGTGCCAGCAGCTTAACGGGGGCATCCTATAATTCACCCCTCCACTTT,CASSLTGASYNSPLHF
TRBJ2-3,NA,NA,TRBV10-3,TGTGCCATCGCCCGGCGGGCCGACGGGGGAGATACGCAGTATTTT,CAIARRADGGDTQYF
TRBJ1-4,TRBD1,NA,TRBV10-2,TGCGCCACCACGGGACAGTCCAGGGCGTCTACTAATGAAAAACTGTTTTTT,CATTGQSRASTNEKLFF
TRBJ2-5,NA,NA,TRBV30,TGTGCCTGGATTGGGGGAAGTTTTGGGACTTCCCAAGAGACCCAGTACTTC,CAWIGGSFGTSQETQYF
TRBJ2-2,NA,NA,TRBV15,TGTGCCACCAGCAGAGATGCAGGGTCCGGGGAGCTGTTTTTT,CATSRDAGSGELFF
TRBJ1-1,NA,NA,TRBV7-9,TGTGCCAGCAGCTCCAAGTGGGGGGATGAAGCTTTCTTT,CASSSKWGDEAFF